The rows below give T cell receptor beta chains drawn from one sample of a study of cytomegalovirus exposure and HLA in healthy donors. This table comes from immunoSEQ multiplex PCR, and its TCRdb copy is limited to in-frame clones, with some not included. The sample shows more than 100,000 clones, approximately 72% of them seen only once. What was sequenced was PBMCs. The source of these receptors is a man aged 18 to 30 in good health and CMV-seronegative. CDR3s include the opening cysteine and the closing phenylalanine or tryptophan. The D gene is left open where the match is weak. Size is stated for part of the rows, as once, few or many counts, or as a class when the clone is expanded.

clone_size d_call j_call v_call cdr3_aa cdr3_nt
NA NA TRBJ2-3 TRBV4-2 CASSQEGQGTDTQYF TGTGCCAGCAGCCAAGAAGGTCAGGGAACAGATACGCAGTATTTT
NA NA TRBJ1-1 TRBV11-2 CASSLRVRNTEAFF TGTGCCAGCAGCTTACGGGTTAGGAACACTGAAGCTTTCTTT
NA TRBD1 TRBJ2-3 TRBV6-4 CASSDTGQGSTQYF TGTGCCAGCAGTGACACCGGACAGGGTTCTACGCAGTATTTT
NA NA TRBJ2-1 TRBV5-1 CASSLGRGGNEQFF TGCGCCAGCAGCTTGGGCAGGGGTGGGAATGAGCAGTTCTTC
NA TRBD2 TRBJ2-1 TRBV11-3 CASSPDGAGDDEQFF TGTGCCAGCAGCCCCGACGGAGCGGGAGACGATGAGCAGTTCTTC
NA NA TRBJ2-7 TRBV5-8 CASSLRGGHEQYF TGTGCCAGCAGCTTGAGGGGGGGCCACGAGCAGTACTTC
once NA TRBJ2-7 TRBV7-2 CARNRGAGLRHYEQYF TGTGCCCGCAACCGCGGAGCGGGCCTCAGGCACTACGAGCAGTACTTC
NA TRBD2 TRBJ2-1 TRBV9 CASSVERDPLGEQFF TGTGCCAGCAGCGTAGAGCGGGACCCCCTGGGTGAGCAGTTCTTC
NA NA TRBJ1-1 TRBV20-1 CSARVGIKAFF TGCAGTGCTAGAGTCGGGATCAAAGCTTTCTTT
NA NA TRBJ1-5 TRBV18 CASSLGTGFNQPQHF TGTGCCAGCTCACTCGGAACAGGGTTCAATCAGCCCCAGCATTTT
NA TRBD2 TRBJ2-3 TRBV19 CASSGLVAGAADTQYF TGTGCCAGTAGTGGCTTGGTAGCGGGAGCCGCAGATACGCAGTATTTT
NA TRBD2 TRBJ2-1 TRBV27 CASSFPGGYNEQFF TGTGCCAGCAGTTTCCCCGGGGGGTACAATGAGCAGTTCTTC
once NA TRBJ2-1 TRBV9 CASSFNREIPLYNEQFF TGTGCCAGCAGCTTTAACCGGGAAATTCCGCTATACAATGAGCAGTTCTTC
few NA TRBJ1-6 TRBV30 CAWGRHPSPLHF TGTGCCTGGGGCAGACACCCTTCACCCCTCCACTTT
NA NA TRBJ1-1 TRBV19 CASSIEDVGVEEAFF TGTGCCAGTAGTATAGAGGATGTAGGGGTCGAAGAAGCTTTCTTT
few NA TRBJ1-1 TRBV6-6 CASSGQEAFF TGTGCCAGCAGTGGACAGGAAGCTTTCTTT
NA NA TRBJ2-2 TRBV18 CASSPAGVNTGELFF TGTGCCAGCTCACCGGCAGGTGTTAACACCGGGGAGCTGTTTTTT
NA NA TRBJ1-4 TRBV29-1 CSVAPRRDEKLFF TGCAGCGTTGCCCCACGCAGGGATGAAAAACTGTTTTTT
NA NA TRBJ2-1 TRBV13 CASSFWSSYNEQFF TGTGCCAGCAGCTTCTGGAGCTCCTACAATGAGCAGTTCTTC
NA TRBD1 TRBJ2-5 TRBV10-3 CAISEEGQGKETQYF TGTGCCATCAGTGAGGAGGGACAGGGGAAAGAGACCCAGTACTTC
few NA TRBJ1-3 TRBV2 CARTEELGERYRNTIYF TGTGCCAGAACCGAAGAATTAGGGGAAAGGTACCGAAACACCATATATTTT
NA NA TRBJ1-2 TRBV27 CASGVPEGVGYTF TGTGCCAGCGGAGTTCCCGAGGGGGTGGGCTACACCTTC
NA TRBD2 TRBJ2-7 TRBV30 CAWVGTSGDIYEQYF TGTGCCTGGGTCGGAACTAGCGGAGACATTTACGAGCAGTACTTC
NA TRBD2 TRBJ2-1 TRBV7-7 CASSSGTSGKNNEQFF TGTGCCAGCAGCTCGGGGACTAGCGGGAAAAACAATGAGCAGTTCTTC
NA NA TRBJ1-1 TRBV14 CASSQVMRKNTEAFF TGTGCCAGCAGCCAAGTAATGAGAAAAAACACTGAAGCTTTCTTT
few NA TRBJ1-1 TRBV28 CASRNDRNTEAFF TGTGCCAGCAGAAACGACAGGAACACTGAAGCTTTCTTT
NA NA TRBJ2-7 TRBV14 CASSQGLEQYF TGTGCCAGCAGCCAAGGTCTCGAGCAGTACTTC
NA TRBD1 TRBJ2-1 TRBV19 CASSIRDRGPLNEQFF TGTGCCAGTAGTATAAGGGACAGGGGTCCCCTCAATGAGCAGTTCTTC
few TRBD2 TRBJ2-2 TRBV5-1 CASSLGGLALIGELFF TGCGCCAGCAGCCTTGGGGGACTAGCGCTTATCGGGGAGCTGTTTTTT
NA TRBD1 TRBJ1-1 TRBV10-3 CAISGGQGRGNTEAFF TGTGCCATCAGTGGGGGACAGGGACGAGGGAACACTGAAGCTTTCTTT
NA TRBD1 TRBJ1-2 TRBV6-5 CASSYSGQPNYGYTF TGTGCCAGCAGTTACTCGGGACAGCCTAACTATGGCTACACCTTC
NA NA TRBJ1-5 TRBV11-1 CASSPRYNQPQHF TGTGCCAGCAGCCCGAGATACAATCAGCCCCAGCATTTT
once TRBD1 TRBJ2-6 TRBV27 CASMSDRGFSGANVLTF TGTGCCAGCATGTCGGACAGGGGGTTCTCTGGGGCCAACGTCCTGACTTTC
NA NA TRBJ2-7 TRBV5-4 CASSLSSAEQYF TGTGCCAGCAGCTTGAGCAGCGCCGAGCAGTACTTC
NA NA TRBJ1-5 TRBV7-8 CASSLDGPSHQPQHF TGTGCCAGCAGCTTAGACGGTCCCTCCCATCAGCCCCAGCATTTT
NA TRBD2 TRBJ2-7 TRBV6-1 CASSVSGRQATPYEQYF TGTGCCAGCAGTGTTAGCGGGAGGCAGGCGACCCCCTACGAGCAGTACTTC
once NA TRBJ2-1 TRBV10-3 CAISESTPPGNEQFF TGTGCCATCAGTGAGTCGACACCACCGGGAAATGAGCAGTTCTTC
few NA TRBJ1-1 TRBV6-4 CAIVAEAFF TGTGCCATCGTTGCTGAAGCTTTCTTT
NA NA TRBJ1-5 TRBV4-2 CASSQDLAVTGQPQHF TGTGCCAGCAGCCAAGATTTGGCAGTCACAGGCCAGCCCCAGCATTTT
NA NA TRBJ2-2 TRBV5-6 CASSPAGPGELFF TGTGCCAGCAGCCCTGCGGGCCCCGGGGAGCTGTTTTTT
NA NA TRBJ2-7 TRBV7-2 CASNKTDGSRSELREQYF TGTGCCAGCAACAAAACGGACGGCAGCCGTAGCGAGCTTCGGGAGCAGTACTTC
NA NA TRBJ1-2 TRBV28 CATTRGGYTF TGTGCCACAACACGGGGTGGCTACACCTTC
NA NA TRBJ1-2 TRBV5-5 CASSLQGEGGNYGYTF TGTGCCAGCAGCTTGCAGGGAGAAGGGGGTAACTATGGCTACACCTTC
few NA TRBJ2-5 TRBV5-1 CASSPDIGSQYF TGCGCCAGCAGCCCGGACATTGGGTCCCAGTACTTC
few NA TRBJ2-1 TRBV6-1 CASSEWAASYNEQFF TGTGCCAGCAGTGAATGGGCAGCCTCCTACAATGAGCAGTTCTTC
NA NA TRBJ2-7 TRBV7-9 CSSSSVAYEQYF TGTTCCAGCAGCTCCGTGGCATACGAGCAGTACTTC
few NA TRBJ2-7 TRBV28 CASSPRTAYEQYF TGTGCCAGCAGTCCGAGGACAGCCTACGAGCAGTACTTC
NA NA TRBJ1-1 TRBV6-1 CASSEQRTTNTEAFF TGTGCCAGCAGTGAACAAAGGACTACAAACACTGAAGCTTTCTTT
NA NA TRBJ2-7 TRBV28 CASISPGWKYEQYF TGTGCCAGCATCTCCCCAGGGTGGAAGTACGAGCAGTACTTC
NA NA TRBJ1-5 TRBV6-1 CASREVQFGNQPQHF TGTGCCAGCAGAGAGGTTCAATTTGGCAATCAGCCCCAGCATTTT
NA TRBD1 TRBJ1-1 TRBV11-2 CASSPLRDRGRAFF TGTGCCAGCAGCCCACTCCGGGACAGGGGGCGAGCTTTCTTT
NA TRBD2 TRBJ2-3 TRBV7-3 CASSATGAGGTDTQYF TGTGCCAGCAGCGCCACAGGAGCGGGGGGGACAGATACGCAGTATTTT
NA NA TRBJ1-5 TRBV19 CASSKEGIQPQHF TGTGCCAGTAGTAAGGAGGGGATTCAGCCCCAGCATTTT
NA NA TRBJ1-5 TRBV2 CASSEGGNNQPQHF TGTGCCAGCAGTGAGGGAGGGAACAATCAGCCCCAGCATTTT
NA TRBD1 TRBJ2-5 TRBV7-9 CASSLAQLTGVVETQYF TGTGCCAGCAGCTTAGCCCAGTTAACAGGGGTTGTTGAGACCCAGTACTTC